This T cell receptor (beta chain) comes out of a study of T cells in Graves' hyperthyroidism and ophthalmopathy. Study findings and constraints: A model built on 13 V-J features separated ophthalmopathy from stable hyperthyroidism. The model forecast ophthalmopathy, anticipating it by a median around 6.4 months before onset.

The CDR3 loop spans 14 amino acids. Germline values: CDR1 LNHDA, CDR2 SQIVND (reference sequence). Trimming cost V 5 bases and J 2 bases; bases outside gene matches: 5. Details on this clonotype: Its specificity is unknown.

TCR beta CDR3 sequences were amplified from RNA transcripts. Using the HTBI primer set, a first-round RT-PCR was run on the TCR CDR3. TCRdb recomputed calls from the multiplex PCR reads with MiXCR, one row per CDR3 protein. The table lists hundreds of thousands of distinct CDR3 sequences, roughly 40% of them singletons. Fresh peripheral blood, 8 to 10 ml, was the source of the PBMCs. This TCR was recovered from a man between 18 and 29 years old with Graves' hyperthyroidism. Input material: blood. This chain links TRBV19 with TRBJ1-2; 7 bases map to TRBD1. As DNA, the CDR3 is TGTGCCAGTAGTCCGGACAGGAAAAACTATGGCTACACCTTC. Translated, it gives CASSPDRKNYGYTF.